This record covers a single TCR beta chain. These data are taken from a study of blood T cell repertoires in COVID-19. Across the study: Donors in the United States, Italy and Spain gave samples during acute or convalescent COVID-19. T cells, B-cell-depleted T cells, or PBMCs provided the cDNA or gDNA that served as material.

In the authors' methods: How many nucleated cells were present was estimated from reference gene primer amplification. The data were produced by immunoSEQ multiplex PCR, yet TCRdb's version contains in-frame clones alone and is incomplete. That table gives V, J and clone size, and the DNA gave D and trimming. Of under 130,000 clones listed, approximately 85% are singletons. This clonotype originated in a human donor in a cohort sampled during active COVID-19. Source material: peripheral blood.

CDR3 nucleotide sequence: TGTGCCAGCACCTTAAGGGTAGGGGGCGACACTGAAGCTTTCTTT. Translation gives CASTLRVGGDTEAFF. J is TRBJ1-1 and V is TRBV6-5; 7 positions agree with TRBD1. Germline assignment: CDR1 MNHEY and CDR2 SVGAGI. Trimming took 7 bases from V and 3 from J; bases not matched to a gene: 11. The CDR3 extends over 15 amino acids.